What follows is one T cell receptor (beta chain) and its context. This specimen comes from a study of blood T cell repertoires in COVID-19. At the level of the study: Specimens from acute and convalescent COVID-19 originated in the United States, Italy and Spain.

CDR1 is SGDLS, CDR2 YYNGEE, per germline. V dropped 1 base and J dropped 2 bases, with 9 bases sitting between them. The CDR3 is 15 amino acids. Methods used by the authors: Nucleated cell counts were estimated from reference gene primer amplification. Clones were read by immunoSEQ multiplex PCR, and TCRdb kept only the in-frame ones, dropping some. Clonal size and the V and J genes are those of that table, whereas D and trimming came from the DNA. The sample lists over 150,000 clones, roughly 90% occurring once. This TCR derives from a middle-aged man with COVID-19, enrolled during active disease. The specimen was peripheral blood. The genes are TRBV9 and TRBJ2-2; D unclear. The CDR3 protein is CASSVNSLNTGELFF. In DNA form, the CDR3 reads TGTGCCAGCAGCGTAAACAGCCTTAACACCGGGGAGCTGTTTTTT.